This record looks at one T cell receptor (beta chain) sequence and its context. Its target is unknown. The data derive from a study of blood T cells in healthy people across ages. Sample-barcoded 5' priming and a J-beta primer mix drove a second PCR of roughly 6 to 12 cycles. Each CDR3 protein is one row after TCRdb ran MiXCR on the 5' RACE reads. The table records roughly 1.9 million distinct CDR3 sequences, about two fifths of them present only once. Per sample, a minimum of 6 million PBMCs were isolated. Germline CDR1 LGHDT, CDR2 YNNKEL (reference sequence). J was trimmed by 1 base and V by 2 bases; bases with no gene match: 3. The CDR3 covers 16 residues. Whole-study results and caveats: Getting older went along with TCR beta diversity per million T cells dropping roughly linearly. Higher naive T cell percentage went strongly together with higher TCR beta diversity. Fewer expanded clones and more diversity marked long-lived versus aged donors.

Sequencing used blood. J is TRBJ2-3 and V is TRBV3-1; 10 bases match TRBD2. The TCR originated in a human donor in good health. The CDR3 DNA is TGTGCCAGCAGCCAATTTCTAGCGGGGGGCACAGATACGCAGTATTTT. Translating it yields CASSQFLAGGTDTQYF.